Listed below are T cell receptor beta chains from one sample, sequenced in a study of Graves' ophthalmopathy and Graves' hyperthyroidism. TCRdb recomputed calls from the multiplex PCR reads with MiXCR, one row per CDR3 protein. The sample holds roughly 300,000 distinct CDR3 sequences, about 17% seen once. Specimen: peripheral blood. The source is an adult man with Graves' ophthalmopathy. The CDR3 runs from the conserved cysteine through the conserved F or W. Clone size is stated in some rows and not others, as once, few, many or a class when expanded.

j_gene,v_gene,abundance,CDR3aa
TRBJ1-1,TRBV12-3/TRBV12-4,many,CASTSGPGEAFF
TRBJ1-5,TRBV12-3/TRBV12-4,many,CASSPGQGRQPQHF
TRBJ1-1,TRBV10-3,many,CAIGTAIEAFF
TRBJ2-2,TRBV6-1,few,CASRGQGPGELFF
TRBJ2-2,TRBV6-1,many,CASSAGQGRYTGELFF
TRBJ1-3,TRBV9,many,CASSVLDAEDTIYF
TRBJ1-2,TRBV29-1,many,CSVGTGDYGYTF
TRBJ1-5,TRBV6-2/TRBV6-3,many,CASTLGGGSNQPQHF
TRBJ1-2,TRBV20-1,many,CSASHESSYGYTF
TRBJ1-2,TRBV20-1,NA,CSARGVGLISSYGYIF
TRBJ2-2,TRBV7-9,many,CASSLIVTNTGELFF
TRBJ2-5,TRBV6-2/TRBV6-3,many,CASSYVGSQETQYF
TRBJ2-7,TRBV2,many,CASSGRTGVDYEQYF
TRBJ1-1,TRBV20-1,many,CSGMTGVIRTEAFF
TRBJ2-7,TRBV5-5,many,CASSLAWTRSTYEQYF
TRBJ2-7,TRBV30,many,CAWSRTGGYEQYF
TRBJ2-7,TRBV27,NA,CASRAGSGHTYEQYF
TRBJ2-7,TRBV28,NA,CASSLGRRLAGAYEQYF
TRBJ2-5,TRBV12-3/TRBV12-4,few,CASSQDRGGTQYF
TRBJ2-7,TRBV6-5,many,CASSFDGRAGEQYF
TRBJ2-5,TRBV5-1,many,CASSQGLAEYKETQYF
TRBJ1-5,TRBV18,many,CASSPGNQPQHF
TRBJ1-1,TRBV7-2,many,CASSKQGTNTEAFF
TRBJ1-5,TRBV12-3/TRBV12-4,many,CASSWARANQPQHF
TRBJ1-6,TRBV27,few,CASSPLAAGSNSPLHF
TRBJ1-3,TRBV20-1,few,CSARDITTGNTIYF
TRBJ2-7,TRBV13,NA,CASSFGLAVSSYEQYF
TRBJ2-6,TRBV19,many,CASGTPLSGANVLTF
TRBJ2-2,TRBV5-1,many,CASSSTTVTGELFF
TRBJ2-5,TRBV20-1,many,CSARLAGVGGTQYF
TRBJ2-5,TRBV20-1,many,CSATGSGRKTQYF
TRBJ2-7,TRBV6-1,many,CASSTGLGYEQYF